This is a list of T cell receptor beta chains from one sample in a study of identifying expanded T cells in peripheral blood. Profiled with immunoSEQ multiplex PCR; TCRdb holds only in-frame clones, not every one. The table records 50,000 to 65,000 clones, about 83% of them present only once. Sequenced sample: blood. The receptors were sampled from a person aged 18 to 70 in good health. The CDR3 runs from the conserved cysteine through the conserved F or W. The D gene is left open where the match is weak. A row's size may be missing; if present it is once, few, many or a size class.

NA	TRBD1	TRBV6-5	TRBJ1-6	CASSEAGGDSPLHF	TGTGCCAGCAGTGAGGCAGGGGGGGATTCACCCCTCCACTTT
NA	NA	TRBV6-5	TRBJ1-2	CASSPTMNELHGYTF	TGTGCCAGCAGTCCGACCATGAATGAATTGCATGGCTACACCTTC
once	NA	TRBV5-1	TRBJ1-2	CASSSPGGAYGYTF	TGCGCCAGCAGCTCCCCGGGAGGGGCGTACGGCTACACCTTC
NA	TRBD1	TRBV6-5	TRBJ1-2	CASRDRGKGVGYTF	TGTGCCAGCAGAGACAGGGGGAAGGGAGTTGGCTACACCTTC
NA	TRBD1	TRBV29-1	TRBJ1-2	CSVKGARRGYTF	TGCAGCGTCAAGGGGGCGCGAAGGGGCTACACCTTC
NA	NA	TRBV7-8	TRBJ1-1	CASSPDLTSNTEAFF	TGTGCCAGCAGCCCGGACCTAACCTCGAACACTGAAGCTTTCTTT
NA	NA	TRBV2	TRBJ1-2	CASSVSKRSYTF	TGTGCCAGCAGTGTGTCCAAGAGAAGTTACACCTTC
NA	NA	TRBV7-2	TRBJ2-1	CASSPDRASYNEQFF	TGTGCCAGCAGCCCGGACAGAGCCTCCTACAATGAGCAGTTCTTC
NA	NA	TRBV5-8	TRBJ1-2	CASSFQAINYGYTF	TGTGCCAGCAGCTTTCAGGCTATTAACTATGGCTACACCTTC
NA	NA	TRBV6-5	TRBJ1-5	CASSYNRFGNQPQHF	TGTGCCAGCAGTTACAACAGGTTTGGCAATCAGCCCCAGCATTTT
NA	TRBD2	TRBV11-2	TRBJ2-1	CASSRTSGYNEQFF	TGTGCCAGCAGTCGGACTAGCGGATACAATGAGCAGTTCTTC
NA	NA	TRBV7-7	TRBJ2-7	CASSLVLAGFNEQYF	TGTGCCAGCAGCTTGGTATTGGCGGGTTTCAACGAGCAGTACTTC
NA	NA	TRBV5-1	TRBJ1-1	CASSWRGAGDTEAFF	TGCGCCAGCAGCTGGAGAGGGGCAGGGGACACTGAAGCTTTCTTT
NA	NA	TRBV29-1	TRBJ1-2	CSVESLVRTGTSEFFGYTF	TGCAGCGTTGAAAGCCTGGTCAGAACAGGGACGTCGGAGTTCTTTGGCTACACCTTC
once	TRBD2	TRBV11-3	TRBJ2-7	CASSSGLAGSREQYF	TGTGCCAGCAGCTCCGGACTAGCGGGTTCTCGCGAGCAGTACTTC
NA	NA	TRBV6-1	TRBJ2-2	CASSGRRQRLGGLFF	TGTGCCAGCAGTGGGCGGCGGCAGCGACTTGGGGGGCTGTTTTTT
NA	NA	TRBV5-1	TRBJ2-2	CASSLAQNTGELFF	TGCGCCAGCAGCTTGGCCCAGAACACCGGGGAGCTGTTTTTT
NA	NA	TRBV10-3	TRBJ2-1	CATWDSIYNEQFF	TGTGCCACCTGGGACTCCATCTACAATGAGCAGTTCTTC
NA	NA	TRBV18	TRBJ1-1	CASSPGTGNTEAFF	TGTGCCAGCTCACCAGGGACGGGGAACACTGAAGCTTTCTTT
NA	NA	TRBV5-1	TRBJ2-3	CASSLAASTDTQYF	TGCGCCAGCAGCTTGGCGGCTAGCACAGATACGCAGTATTTT
NA	NA	TRBV6-6	TRBJ1-6	CASRQGAPASPLHF	TGTGCCAGCAGGCAGGGAGCCCCGGCCTCACCCCTCCACTTT
NA	TRBD2	TRBV6-1	TRBJ2-1	CASSALATSYNEQFF	TGTGCCAGCAGTGCACTAGCGACCTCCTACAATGAGCAGTTCTTC
once	NA	TRBV6-1	TRBJ1-1	CASRGPMNTEAFF	TGTGCCAGCAGAGGCCCTATGAACACTGAAGCTTTCTTT
NA	NA	TRBV27	TRBJ1-2	CASSLSARSGYTF	TGTGCCAGCAGTTTATCCGCAAGGTCCGGCTACACCTTC
NA	NA	TRBV18	TRBJ2-3	CASSPPTRSTDTQYF	TGTGCCAGCTCACCACCGACAAGGAGCACAGATACGCAGTATTTT
NA	TRBD2	TRBV5-1	TRBJ2-3	CASSSITSGSTDTQYF	TGCGCCAGCAGCTCCATCACTAGCGGGAGCACAGATACGCAGTATTTT
NA	NA	TRBV30	TRBJ2-1	CAWSQAGPYNEQFF	TGTGCCTGGAGTCAGGCAGGGCCCTACAATGAGCAGTTCTTC
NA	NA	TRBV4-1	TRBJ1-2	CASSQDTGTQAYGYTF	TGCGCCAGCAGCCAGGATACCGGGACGCAGGCCTATGGCTACACCTTC
NA	TRBD1	TRBV6-6	TRBJ2-3	CASSLRDRVTDTQYF	TGTGCCAGCAGCCTCCGGGACAGGGTCACAGATACGCAGTATTTT
once	NA	TRBV5-1	TRBJ1-1	CASSFEGAQGAFF	TGCGCCAGCAGCTTCGAAGGGGCTCAGGGGGCTTTCTTT
NA	NA	TRBV7-2	TRBJ1-5	CASSRTVDRNQPQHF	TGTGCCAGCAGCCGGACAGTTGACCGCAATCAGCCCCAGCATTTT
once	TRBD1	TRBV2	TRBJ2-3	CASSRTGQGDTQYF	TGTGCCAGCAGTCGGACAGGGCAAGGAGATACGCAGTATTTT
NA	TRBD1	TRBV7-2	TRBJ1-2	CASSLSGTGSGGYTF	TGTGCCAGCAGCTTATCGGGGACAGGGTCCGGTGGCTACACCTTC
NA	TRBD1	TRBV30	TRBJ1-1	CAWSGQGSTEAFF	TGTGCCTGGAGCGGACAGGGTAGCACTGAAGCTTTCTTT
NA	TRBD1	TRBV9	TRBJ2-5	CASSFGQGYQETQYF	TGTGCCAGCAGCTTCGGACAGGGGTACCAAGAGACCCAGTACTTC
few	TRBD2	TRBV18	TRBJ2-7	CASSPVAGGPHEQYF	TGTGCCAGCTCACCCGTAGCGGGAGGGCCCCACGAGCAGTACTTC
NA	NA	TRBV7-9	TRBJ2-3	CASSKDGGPFTDTQYF	TGTGCCAGCAGCAAAGACGGGGGTCCTTTCACAGATACGCAGTATTTT
NA	NA	TRBV10-2	TRBJ2-1	CASNANGGIQFF	TGCGCCAGCAACGCAAACGGGGGTATTCAGTTCTTC
NA	NA	TRBV28	TRBJ2-2	CASTNPGSANTGELFF	TGTGCCAGCACCAACCCAGGGTCCGCGAACACCGGGGAGCTGTTTTTT
NA	NA	TRBV29-1	TRBJ2-1	CSAGDNEQFF	TGCAGCGCGGGCGACAATGAGCAGTTCTTC
NA	NA	TRBV5-1	TRBJ2-1	CASSLDGGSYNEQFF	TGCGCCAGCAGCTTGGACGGCGGCTCCTACAATGAGCAGTTCTTC
NA	NA	TRBV7-7	TRBJ1-1	CASSLDRYTEAFF	TGTGCCAGCAGCTTAGACAGATACACTGAAGCTTTCTTT
NA	NA	TRBV11-3	TRBJ2-3	CASSPPWQGNTDTQYF	TGTGCCAGCAGCCCACCTTGGCAGGGTAATACAGATACGCAGTATTTT
NA	NA	TRBV9	TRBJ2-5	CASSPMTISHRETQYF	TGTGCCAGCAGCCCCATGACTATTTCTCACAGAGAGACCCAGTACTTC
NA	NA	TRBV5-1	TRBJ2-3	CASSLADSPRADTQYF	TGCGCCAGCAGCTTGGCCGACTCCCCGCGAGCAGATACGCAGTATTTT
NA	NA	TRBV5-1	TRBJ1-4	CASSLDSGMEKLFF	TGCGCCAGCAGCTTGGATTCAGGGATGGAAAAACTGTTTTTT
NA	NA	TRBV6-5	TRBJ1-6	CASSFKQGSGSPLHF	TGTGCCAGCAGTTTTAAACAGGGTAGCGGGTCACCCCTCCACTTT
many	TRBD1	TRBV7-2	TRBJ2-3	CASRPPGTASTDTQYF	TGTGCCAGCAGACCACCCGGGACAGCTAGCACAGATACGCAGTATTTT
NA	NA	TRBV5-4	TRBJ2-1	CASSLGSTFGNEQFF	TGTGCCAGCAGCTTAGGATCCACCTTCGGCAATGAGCAGTTCTTC
NA	NA	TRBV9	TRBJ1-3	CASSVGLESRNTIYF	TGTGCCAGCAGCGTAGGTTTGGAATCACGAAACACCATATATTTT
NA	TRBD2	TRBV7-2	TRBJ2-3	CASSSSGTSGRATYF	TGTGCCAGCAGCTCCTCCGGGACTAGCGGGAGGGCCACGTATTTT
NA	NA	TRBV9	TRBJ1-2	CASSVLPPGQGGYTF	TGTGCCAGCAGCGTCCTACCACCGGGACAAGGGGGCTACACCTTC
NA	NA	TRBV29-1	TRBJ2-5	CSVAQETQYF	TGCAGCGTTGCCCAAGAGACCCAGTACTTC
NA	NA	TRBV30	TRBJ2-2	CAWRNPLPGELFF	TGTGCCTGGAGAAACCCACTCCCAGGGGAGCTGTTTTTT
NA	NA	TRBV14	TRBJ1-5	CASSQVGKNQPQHF	TGTGCCAGCAGCCAAGTTGGGAAAAATCAGCCCCAGCATTTT
NA	TRBD1	TRBV14	TRBJ1-3	CASSRILDRVGSGNTIYF	TGTGCCAGCAGCCGAATCCTCGACAGGGTAGGCTCTGGAAACACCATATATTTT
NA	TRBD1	TRBV5-6	TRBJ2-5	CASSLPGQGEKTQYF	TGTGCCAGCAGCTTACCGGGACAGGGGGAAAAGACCCAGTACTTC
NA	NA	TRBV18	TRBJ2-5	CASSGTVQETQYF	TGTGCCAGCTCAGGGACGGTCCAAGAGACCCAGTACTTC
NA	TRBD1	TRBV2	TRBJ1-2	CASRQQGERGYTF	TGTGCCAGCAGACAACAGGGGGAGCGTGGCTACACCTTC
NA	NA	TRBV6-1	TRBJ1-3	CASSDGDRNTIYF	TGTGCCAGCAGCGACGGCGACCGAAACACCATATATTTT